These 22 T cell receptor beta chains were all obtained from the same sample, sequenced in a study of blood T cell repertoires in COVID-19. TCRdb keeps only in-frame clones here, not all; method: immunoSEQ multiplex PCR. This sample has roughly 140,000 clones, with about 86% found just once. Sample: peripheral blood. The receptors stem from a man aged 65 to 85 with acute or convalescent COVID-19.

The chain links TRBV5-6 to TRBJ2-1, with 12 bases aligning to TRBD2. The length of the CDR3 is 16 residues. V was clipped by 5 bases and J by 9 bases; unmatched bases: 12. CDR1 and CDR2 (germline): SGHDT, YYEEEE. The CDR3 nucleotides are TGTGCCAGCAGATCGACTCTAGCGGGAGGGCAGGGTGAGCAGTTCTTC. The encoded protein is CASRSTLAGGQGEQFF.

The V and J genes are TRBV5-4 and TRBJ1-2; no clear D gene. The V gene lost 0 bases and the J gene lost 6 bases, with 9 bases spanning the gap. This CDR3 has 13 residues. CDR1 and CDR2 from the germline V gene are SGHNT and YYREEE (reference sequence). The CDR3 coding sequence is TGTGCCAGCAGCTTGGTGGGCCCGGATGGCTACACCTTC. The encoded protein is CASSLVGPDGYTF.

The chain employs TRBV28 and TRBJ2-3, with D maybe TRBD2 (7 bases). CDR1 and CDR2 from the germline V gene are MDHEN and SYDVKM. Trimming took 3 bases from V and 0 from J, leaving 19 bases between them. The CDR3 spans 18 residues. The CDR3 nucleotides are TGTGCCAGCAGTTTCATGGGACTACAGGGCAAAAGCACAGATACGCAGTATTTT. Amino acid sequence: CASSFMGLQGKSTDTQYF.

The CDR3 DNA is TGTGCCAGTAGTAGAGCCAACACCCCAGGGTTCTACGAGCAGTACTTC. Translated, it gives CASSRANTPGFYEQYF. The chain is built from TRBV19 and TRBJ2-7; TRBD1 is a possible D gene (5 bases). The germline V gene encodes CDR1 LNHDA and CDR2 SQIVND (reference sequence). The germline V and J ends were trimmed by 4 bases and 3 bases, with 19 bases remaining between them. This CDR3 is 16 amino acids long.

This clone was recorded once. The V and J genes are TRBV24-1 and TRBJ1-5; TRBD1 is a possible D gene (5 bases). Looked up from germline, CDR1 is KGHDR and CDR2 is SFDVKD. With 3 bases removed from V and 4 bases from J, the gap between germline ends came to 21 bases. The CDR3 consists of 18 residues. The CDR3 coding sequence is TGTGCCACCAGTGATGGGCAGGGCAAAGGCCTCAGGAATCAGCCCCAGCATTTT. Translation gives CATSDGQGKGLRNQPQHF.

The gene calls are TRBV25-1 and TRBJ2-7; D is possibly TRBD2 (6 bases). CDR3 size: 14 residues. Trimming cost V 8 bases and J 2 bases, with 16 bases left between them. Germline CDR1 and CDR2: MGHDK and SYGVNS. CDR3 residues: CASGGSGEPYEQYF. DNA of the CDR3: TGTGCCAGCGGGGGTAGCGGAGAGCCCTACGAGCAGTACTTC.

The CDR3 loop is CASSGTSRWYTDTQYF. CDR3 in DNA: TGTGCCAGTAGTGGGACTAGTCGATGGTACACAGATACGCAGTATTTT. The chain uses TRBV19 and TRBJ2-3; the match to TRBD2 covers 8 bases. Germline-derived CDR1 and CDR2 are LNHDA and SQIVND (reference sequence). Unmatched junction bases numbered 9, after V lost 5 bases and J lost 2 bases. This CDR3 has 16 amino acids.

This rearrangement joins TRBV9 to TRBJ2-3, with TRBD1 as a possible D gene (5 bases). The germline V and J ends were trimmed by 0 bases and 5 bases, with 10 bases remaining between them. CDR3 length: 14 amino acids. The germline gives CDR1 SGDLS, CDR2 YYNGEE. The CDR3 loop reads CASSVEDIRDTQYF. The CDR3 DNA sequence: TGTGCCAGCAGCGTAGAGGACATTCGAGATACGCAGTATTTT.

The genes are TRBV5-1 and TRBJ2-1; TRBD2 aligns across 7 bases. V shed 0 bases, J shed 4 bases, and the junction held 7 bases outside the gene matches. CDR3 length: 16 amino acids. Germline loops: CDR1 SGHRS, CDR2 YFSETQ. CDR3 sequence (DNA): TGCGCCAGCAGCTTGGCCGCGGCTAGCGGTTACAATGAGCAGTTCTTC. Residues: CASSLAAASGYNEQFF. The full variable domain, completed using reference TRBV5-1 and TRBJ2-1, is KAGVTQTPRYLIKTRGQQVTLSCSPISGHRSVSWYQQTPGQGLQFLFEYFSETQRNKGNFPGRFSGRQFSNSRSEMNVSTLELGDSALYLCASSLAAASGYNEQFFGPGTRLTVL.

The chain links TRBV9 to TRBJ2-1, with D perhaps TRBD1 (6 bases). CDR3 length: 16 amino acids. The germline V gene has CDR1 SGDLS and CDR2 YYNGEE. V lost 0 bases and J 7 bases, leaving 17 bases between the germline ends. The CDR3, as DNA: TGTGCCAGCAGCGTAGCTGAGACAGGACGTGGGAATGAGCAGTTCTTC. This encodes CASSVAETGRGNEQFF.

The chain uses TRBV5-1 and TRBJ1-1; tentative D call: TRBD1 (6 bases). V was trimmed by 3 bases and J by 2 bases, leaving 17 bases between them. This CDR3 spans 16 amino acids. Looked up from germline, CDR1 is SGHRS and CDR2 is YFSETQ. The CDR3 DNA reads TGCGCCAGCAGCTCGGGACTAGGGGGGGCCAACACTGAAGCTTTCTTT. Translating it yields CASSSGLGGANTEAFF.

The genes are TRBV5-1 and TRBJ2-1, with 10 bases that match TRBD2. The CDR3 is made up of 16 amino acids. Germline V gene data show CDR1 as SGHRS and CDR2 as YFSETQ. V lost 4 bases and J lost 8; bases outside the gene matches: 12. In DNA form, the CDR3 reads TGCGCCAGCAGCCGGACCGCTAGCGGGGGCTTGGATGAGCAGTTCTTC. Translation gives CASSRTASGGLDEQFF. Variable domain in full (rest from reference TRBV5-1 and TRBJ2-1): KAGVTQTPRYLIKTRGQQVTLSCSPISGHRSVSWYQQTPGQGLQFLFEYFSETQRNKGNFPGRFSGRQFSNSRSEMNVSTLELGDSALYLCASSRTASGGLDEQFFGPGTRLTVL.

Regarding this clone: This sample also contains other DNA sequences that code for the same CDR3. The rearrangement links TRBV9 to TRBJ1-1; D remains unclear. Trimming removed 2 bases from V and 1 base from J, with 6 bases in between. CDR3 length equals 13 residues. Looked up from germline, CDR1 is SGDLS and CDR2 is YYNGEE. DNA of the CDR3: TGTGCCAGCAGCGTTACAGCGAACACTGAAGCTTTCTTT. Residues: CASSVTANTEAFF.

The CDR3 sequence is CASSLGASGHYEQYF. In DNA form, the CDR3 reads TGTGCCAGCAGCTTAGGAGCTAGCGGCCACTACGAGCAGTACTTC. The chain joins TRBV7-2 to TRBJ2-7; 7 nucleotides match TRBD2. The V gene's germline CDR1 is SGHTA and CDR2 FQGNSA. The CDR3 is made up of 15 amino acids. V trimming: 1 base; J trimming: 3 bases; junction bases outside the gene matches: 6.

CDR3 residues: CASSSRGQGYEKLFF. CDR3 nucleotides: TGTGCCAGCAGCTCGAGGGGACAGGGTTATGAAAAACTGTTTTTT. The J gene is TRBJ1-4, the V gene TRBV5-4; 9 nucleotides match TRBD1. CDR1 and CDR2 from the germline V gene are SGHNT and YYREEE (reference sequence). This CDR3 is built from 15 residues. With 3 bases clipped from V and 6 bases from J, the junction kept 6 bases outside the gene matches.

The V gene is TRBV7-9, the J gene TRBJ2-5, with no clear D. The CDR3 length is 15 residues. Trimming removed 5 bases from V and 5 bases from J, with 18 bases in between. Germline CDR1 reads SEHNR; CDR2 reads FQNEAQ (reference sequence). The CDR3 region is CASSRSWVGDETQYF. CDR3 DNA sequence: TGTGCCAGCAGCCGAAGCTGGGTGGGCGACGAGACCCAGTACTTC.

The V and J genes are TRBV23-1 and TRBJ2-5; D may be TRBD2 (7 bases). TRBV23-1 is given ORF status, its function remaining uncertain. This CDR3 is 17 amino acids long. V was clipped by 1 base and J by 3 bases, with 18 bases between them. The CDR3 sequence: CASSQFWGGAVEETQYF. Here the CDR3 DNA reads TGCGCCAGCAGTCAATTCTGGGGGGGGGCAGTGGAAGAGACCCAGTACTTC.

The J gene is TRBJ1-4, the V gene TRBV28, with D maybe TRBD1 (6 bases). Germline V gene data show CDR1 as MDHEN and CDR2 as SYDVKM. The CDR3 spans 16 residues. The V end lost 7 bases, the J end lost 0 bases, and 15 bases lay between the germline ends. CDR3 loop: CASTAGVPATNEKLFF. The DNA of the CDR3 is TGTGCCAGCACGGCAGGGGTACCGGCAACTAATGAAAAACTGTTTTTT.

The chain joins TRBV19 to TRBJ2-5, with 8 bases lining up with TRBD1. CDR3 length: 15 residues. V shed 2 bases and J 5 bases; nucleotides not matched to a gene: 7. Per the germline V gene, CDR1 is LNHDA and CDR2 is SQIVND (reference sequence). The CDR3 loop reads CASSIRGQGSETQYF. DNA for the CDR3: TGTGCCAGTAGTATAAGAGGACAGGGTAGCGAGACCCAGTACTTC. The full variable domain, its missing parts supplied by reference TRBV19 and TRBJ2-5, is DGGITQSPKYLFRKEGQNVTLSCEQNLNHDAMYWYRQDPGQGLRLIYYSQIVNDFQKGDIAEGYSVSREKKESFPLTVTSAQKNPTAFYLCASSIRGQGSETQYFGPGTRLLVL.

This clone has a single count. The chain is built from TRBV11-2 and TRBJ2-7; maybe TRBD1 (6 bases). Trimming took 0 bases from V and 3 from J, leaving 12 bases between them. Germline V gives CDR1 SGHAT, CDR2 FQNNGV. The CDR3 totals 15 residues. CDR3 protein: CASSLDRNRVYEQYF. CDR3 sequence (DNA): TGTGCCAGCAGCTTAGATCGGAACAGGGTCTACGAGCAGTACTTC.

CDR3 loop: CASSWKRGGIQETQYF. The CDR3 DNA follows: TGTGCCAGCAGCTGGAAACGGGGGGGGATTCAAGAGACCCAGTACTTC. V and J are TRBV5-4 and TRBJ2-5; 8 bases line up with TRBD2. Trimming cost V 3 bases and J 2 bases; bases outside gene matches: 9. CDR1 SGHNT and CDR2 YYREEE come from the germline V gene (reference sequence). This CDR3 spans 16 amino acids. The full variable domain, in which reference TRBV5-4 and TRBJ2-5 provide the parts outside the CDR3, is ETGVTQSPTHLIKTRGQQVTLRCSSQSGHNTVSWYQQALGQGPQFIFQYYREEENGRGNFPPRFSGLQFPNYSSELNVNALELDDSALYLCASSWKRGGIQETQYFGPGTRLLVL.

This clone occurred once. The chain joins TRBV6-5 to TRBJ1-2, with unresolved D. Germline loops: CDR1 MNHEY, CDR2 SVGAGI. This CDR3 comprises 14 residues. The V gene lost 2 bases and the J gene lost 5 bases, with 12 bases spanning the gap. The CDR3 loop is CASSYAGGPYGYTF. CDR3 nucleotides: TGTGCCAGCAGTTACGCGGGCGGACCATATGGCTACACCTTC.